Below, one T cell receptor beta chain is given with its context. This specimen belongs to a study of T-cell reconstitution after alpha-beta-depleted transplantation in children. Per germline, CDR1 SGHRS and CDR2 YFSETQ. This CDR3 has 12 amino acids. Trimming pared 0 bases from V and 6 bases from J, leaving 6 bases between. The TCRbeta library was prepared with unique molecular identifiers. MiXCR was run by TCRdb on the PCR reads, yielding one entry per CDR3 protein. The profile shows under 350,000 distinct CDR3 sequences, nearly 10% of them singletons. This chain connects TRBV5-1 to TRBJ1-1, with D tentatively TRBD1 (6 bases). The clonotype originates from a human donor who donated a stem cell graft to a child with SCID. This sample comprised PBMCs from the stem cell graft donor, obtained from the stem cell graft. The CDR3 here is CASSLEGAEAFF. In DNA, the CDR3 is TGCGCCAGCAGCTTGGAGGGGGCTGAAGCTTTCTTT.